This record covers a single T cell receptor beta chain. There is no known antigen for this receptor. Per-nucleotide qualities are absent, and no much larger clonotype sits a single base away. The data were obtained in a study of blood T cells in healthy people across ages (dated by TCRdb to about 2015). For the study in its entirety: In model experiments, template switching captured about one uniquely barcoded TCR beta cDNA molecule for every two T cells. Using deep sequencing normalized with unique cDNA molecular identifiers, the study measured how TCR beta repertoire diversity changes with age. The donors were divided into four age groups: young (average around 17 years), middle-aged (around 37), aged (about 61) and long-lived (nearly 85). To avoid experimental bias, donors of different ages were randomly spread across the sequencing lanes. The study analyzed two additional independent replicas of 1 million unique cDNA reads from the same blood draw for two donors, one aged 18 to 29 and one aged 80 or older. Summary of the overall study and its limitations: Estimates of total diversity based on one million sequenced T cells were regarded as lower bounds and as underestimates. A strong correlation was found between observed TCR beta diversity and the percentage of naive T cells measured by flow cytometry. As age increased, observed TCR beta diversity per million T cells dropped in a roughly linear way, and a significant reduction was already evident by age 40. Compared with the aged group, more naive CD4+ T cells, fewer expanded clones and increased TCR diversity were shown by the long-lived group, suggesting age selection. Bulk unsorted PBMC profiling prevented conclusive comparison of naive and antigen-experienced compartments. Because donor CMV infection status was unknown, age-related changes in expanded clonotypes were potentially confounded.

From a lookup of the germline V gene (reference sequence), CDR1 and CDR2 are DFQATT and SNEGSKA. From the cysteine through the phenylalanine, the CDR3 covers 16 amino acids. Only the CDR3 part of the read is kept: 48 bases, read in frame from the first base. V and J are truncated by 3 bases and 4 bases respectively, leaving an intervening sequence of 21 bases. Library preparation was by 5' RACE. The sequencer was an Illumina HiSeq 2500. A second PCR of roughly 6 to 11 cycles was performed with a sample-barcoded 5' primer and a J-beta primer mix. A template-switch 5' adaptor carrying 12 random nucleotides introduced a unique molecular identifier onto each TCR beta cDNA molecule. Each sample yielded at least 2.5 million CDR3-containing paired-end reads. First-strand cDNA synthesis was performed from all RNA using the Mint cDNA synthesis kit, with priming by a TRBC-specific oligonucleotide. All cDNA was treated with uracil-DNA glycosylase and then went through a first 18-cycle PCR with the universal primers M1SS and BC2_uni_R. In the source study's methods: Each sample was normalized by randomly selecting 1 million high-quality reads, each carrying a distinct molecular identifier. Instead of being binned into consensus sequences, reads that shared molecular identifiers were thrown out. MiTCR, run with a Q25 quality threshold and the strictest error-elimination algorithm, handled CDR3 identification, clonotype clustering and error correction. A nonparametric unseen species model using Euler transformation provided a lower-bound estimate of total TCR beta diversity. TCRdb trimmed public reads at Q25 via fastp, called clones via MiXCR and kept in-frame beta chains. Each CDR3 protein appears once, grouped with its most common genes and DNA. Clone size and V and J calls follow TCRdb, not the original study. A total of 800,000 or so distinct CDR3 sequences appear in this sample, 62% of them only once. Clones ranked in the top ten supply approximately 30% of the sample.

The donors were 40 or so Caucasian individuals from Russia, aged 6 to 90 years, who were systemically healthy. Around 10 milliliters of peripheral blood were drawn from each donor into EDTA-treated Vacutainer tubes. PBMCs were isolated by Ficoll-Paque density-gradient centrifugation, with at least 7 million obtained per sample. Total RNA, at least 5 micrograms per sample, was extracted from PBMCs with Trizol reagent. The percentages of naive CD45RAhigh/CD27high T cells were determined by flow cytometry on a PBMC aliquot from every donor. The sequence derives from a man aged 25 to 40 in good health. The sequenced sample consisted of blood. Here the chain combines TRBV20-1 and TRBJ2-5; the D element could tentatively be TRBD1 or TRBD2, as 5 bases agree for each. The CDR3 region has the sequence CSASLATGPIPETQYF. The DNA sequence is given as TGCAGTGCTAGCCTAGCCACGGGGCCAATACCAGAGACCCAGTACTTC.